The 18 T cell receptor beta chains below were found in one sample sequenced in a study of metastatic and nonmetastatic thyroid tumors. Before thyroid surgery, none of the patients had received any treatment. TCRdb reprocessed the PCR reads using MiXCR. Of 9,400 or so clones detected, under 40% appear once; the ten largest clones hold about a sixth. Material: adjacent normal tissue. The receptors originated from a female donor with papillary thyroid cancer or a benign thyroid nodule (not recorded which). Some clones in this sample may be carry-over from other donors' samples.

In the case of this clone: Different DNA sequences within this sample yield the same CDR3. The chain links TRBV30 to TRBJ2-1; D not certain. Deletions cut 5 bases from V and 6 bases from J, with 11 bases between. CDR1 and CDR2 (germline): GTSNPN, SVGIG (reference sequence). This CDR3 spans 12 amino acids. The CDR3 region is CAWLWKVNEQFF. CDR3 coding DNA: TGTGCCTGGCTCTGGAAGGTCAATGAGCAGTTCTTC. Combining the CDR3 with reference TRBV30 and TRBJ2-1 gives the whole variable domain SQTIHQWPATLVQPVGSPLSLECTVEGTSNPNLYWYRQAAGRGLQLLFYSVGIGQISSEVPQNLSASRPQDRQFILSSKKLLLSDSGFYLCAWLWKVNEQFFGPGTRLTVL.

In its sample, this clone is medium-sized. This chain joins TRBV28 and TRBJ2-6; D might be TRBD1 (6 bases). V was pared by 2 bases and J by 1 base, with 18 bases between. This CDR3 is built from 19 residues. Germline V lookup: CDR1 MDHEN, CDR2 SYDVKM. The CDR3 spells CASSLQRVRGPSGANVLTF. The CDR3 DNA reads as TGTGCCAGCAGTTTACAACGAGTCAGGGGCCCGTCTGGGGCCAACGTCCTGACTTTC.

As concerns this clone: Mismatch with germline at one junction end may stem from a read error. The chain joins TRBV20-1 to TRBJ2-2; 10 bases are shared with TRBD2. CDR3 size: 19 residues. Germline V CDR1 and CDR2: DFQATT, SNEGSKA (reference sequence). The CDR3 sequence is CSSRDTVSSGSLGTGELFF. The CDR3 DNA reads TGCAGTTCTAGAGACACCGTCTCTAGCGGGAGCCTGGGCACCGGGGAGCTGTTTTTT.

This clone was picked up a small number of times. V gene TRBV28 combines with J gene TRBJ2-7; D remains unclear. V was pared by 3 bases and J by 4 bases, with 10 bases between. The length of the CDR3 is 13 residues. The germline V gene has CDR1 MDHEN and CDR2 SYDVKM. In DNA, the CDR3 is TGTGCCAGCAGTTTCGCTTGGGATTACGAGCAGTACTTC. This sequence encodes CASSFAWDYEQYF.

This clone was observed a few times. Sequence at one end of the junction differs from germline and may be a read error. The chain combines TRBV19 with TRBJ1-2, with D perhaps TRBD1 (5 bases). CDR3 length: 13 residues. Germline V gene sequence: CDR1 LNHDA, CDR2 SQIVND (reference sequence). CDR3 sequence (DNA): TGTGCCAGTAGCGGACCGGGGGTCTATGGCTACCCCTTC. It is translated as CASSGPGVYGYPF.

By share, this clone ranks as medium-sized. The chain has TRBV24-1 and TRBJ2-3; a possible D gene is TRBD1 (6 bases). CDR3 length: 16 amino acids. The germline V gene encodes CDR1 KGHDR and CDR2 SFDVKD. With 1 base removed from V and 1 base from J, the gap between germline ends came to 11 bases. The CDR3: CATSDLGQYGTDTQYF. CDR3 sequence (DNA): TGTGCCACCAGTGATTTAGGACAGTATGGCACAGATACGCAGTATTTT.

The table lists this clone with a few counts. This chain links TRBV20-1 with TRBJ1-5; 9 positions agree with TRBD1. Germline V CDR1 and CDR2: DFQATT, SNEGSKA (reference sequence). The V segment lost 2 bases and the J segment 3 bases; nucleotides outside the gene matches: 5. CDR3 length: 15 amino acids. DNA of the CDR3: TGCAGTGCTAGATGGGGGACAGGGTACAATCAGCCCCAGCATTTT. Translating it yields CSARWGTGYNQPQHF.

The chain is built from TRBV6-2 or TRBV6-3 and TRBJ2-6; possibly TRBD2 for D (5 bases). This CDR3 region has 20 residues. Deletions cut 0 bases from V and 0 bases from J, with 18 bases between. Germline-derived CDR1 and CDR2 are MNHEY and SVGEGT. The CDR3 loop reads CASSYSFPGLSNSGANVLTF. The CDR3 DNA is TGTGCCAGCAGTTACTCGTTTCCCGGACTCTCCAACTCTGGGGCCAACGTCCTGACTTTC.

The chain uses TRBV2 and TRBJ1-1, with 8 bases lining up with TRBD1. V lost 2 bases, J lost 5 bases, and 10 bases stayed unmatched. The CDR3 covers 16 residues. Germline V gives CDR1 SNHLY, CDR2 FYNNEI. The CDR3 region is CASSETSGQGRTEAFF. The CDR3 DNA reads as TGTGCCAGCAGTGAAACCAGTGGACAGGGACGGACTGAAGCTTTCTTT.

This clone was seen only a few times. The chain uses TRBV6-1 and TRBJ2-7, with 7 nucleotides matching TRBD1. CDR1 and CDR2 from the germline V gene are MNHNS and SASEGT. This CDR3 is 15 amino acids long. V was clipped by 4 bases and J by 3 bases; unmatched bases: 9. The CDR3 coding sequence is TGTGCCAGCAGTGTGTATCCCCAGGGGGACTACGAGCAGTACTTC. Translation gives CASSVYPQGDYEQYF.

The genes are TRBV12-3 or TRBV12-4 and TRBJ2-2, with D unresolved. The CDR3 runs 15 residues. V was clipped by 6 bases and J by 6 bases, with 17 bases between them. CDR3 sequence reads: CASSPGHSAAGELFF. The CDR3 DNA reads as TGTGCCAGCAGCCCGGGTCATTCGGCGGCCGGGGAGCTGTTTTTT.

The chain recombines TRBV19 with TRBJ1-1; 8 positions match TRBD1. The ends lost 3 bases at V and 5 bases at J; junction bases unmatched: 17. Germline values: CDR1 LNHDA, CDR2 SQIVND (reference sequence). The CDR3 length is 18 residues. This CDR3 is CASSIGLDRGQLWTEAFF. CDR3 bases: TGTGCCAGTAGTATTGGTCTTGACAGGGGACAACTCTGGACTGAAGCTTTCTTT. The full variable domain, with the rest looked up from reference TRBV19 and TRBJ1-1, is DGGITQSPKYLFRKEGQNVTLSCEQNLNHDAMYWYRQDPGQGLRLIYYSQIVNDFQKGDIAEGYSVSREKKESFPLTVTSAQKNPTAFYLCASSIGLDRGQLWTEAFFGQGTRLTVV.

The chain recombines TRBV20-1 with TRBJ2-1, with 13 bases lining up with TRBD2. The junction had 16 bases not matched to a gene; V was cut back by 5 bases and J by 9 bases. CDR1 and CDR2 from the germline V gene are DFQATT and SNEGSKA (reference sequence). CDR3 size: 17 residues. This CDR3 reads CSADLPTTSGREGEQFF. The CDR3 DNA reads TGCAGTGCTGACCTACCGACTACTAGCGGGAGGGAAGGTGAGCAGTTCTTC.

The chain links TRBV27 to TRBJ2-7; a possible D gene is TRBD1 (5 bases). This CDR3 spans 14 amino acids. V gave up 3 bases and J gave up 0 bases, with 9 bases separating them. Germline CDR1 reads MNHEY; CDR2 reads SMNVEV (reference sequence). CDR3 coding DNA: TGTGCCAGCAGTTTGACGACAGCCTCCTACGAGCAGTACTTC. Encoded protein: CASSLTTASYEQYF.

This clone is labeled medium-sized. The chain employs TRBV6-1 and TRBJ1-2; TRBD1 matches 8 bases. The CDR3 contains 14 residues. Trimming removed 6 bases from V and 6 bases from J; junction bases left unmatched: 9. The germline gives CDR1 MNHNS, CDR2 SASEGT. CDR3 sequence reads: CASRQGVPVDGYTF. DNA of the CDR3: TGTGCCAGCAGACAGGGGGTGCCCGTCGATGGCTACACCTTC.

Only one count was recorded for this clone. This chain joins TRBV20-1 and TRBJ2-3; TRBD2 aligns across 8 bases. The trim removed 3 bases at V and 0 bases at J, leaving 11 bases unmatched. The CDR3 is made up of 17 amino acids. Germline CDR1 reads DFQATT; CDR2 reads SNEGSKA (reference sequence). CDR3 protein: CSASWGGSSGSTDTQYF. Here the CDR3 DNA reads TGCAGTGCTAGTTGGGGGGGGTCTAGCGGGAGCACAGATACGCAGTATTTT.

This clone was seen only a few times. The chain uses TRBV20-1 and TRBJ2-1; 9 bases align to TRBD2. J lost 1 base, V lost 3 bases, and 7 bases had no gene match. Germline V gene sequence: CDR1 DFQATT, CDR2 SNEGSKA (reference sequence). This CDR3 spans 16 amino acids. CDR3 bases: TGCAGTGCTAGTTCGATTAGCGGGAGTTCCTACAATGAGCAGTTCTTC. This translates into CSASSISGSSYNEQFF.

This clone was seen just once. CDR3 bases: TGTGCCAGCAGCGCCCGGACTCTACCACGGCAGTACTTC. Residues: CASSARTLPRQYF. The chain employs TRBV7-2 and TRBJ2-7; tentative D call: TRBD2 (5 bases). CDR1 and CDR2 from the germline V gene are SGHTA and FQGNSA. The CDR3 spans 13 residues. V lost 5 bases, J lost 9 bases, and 17 bases lay in between. The entire variable domain, with the rest obtained from reference TRBV7-2 and TRBJ2-7, is as follows: GAGVSQSPSNKVTEKGKDVELRCDPISGHTALYWYRQSLGQGLEFLIYFQGNSAPDKSGLPSDRFSAERTGGSVSTLTIQRTQQEDSAVYLCASSARTLPRQYFGPGTRLTVT.